The 18 T cell receptor beta chains below all came from one sample that was sequenced in a study of response to subunit inactivated influenza vaccine. In TCRdb, the RT-PCR reads were re-called with MiXCR into one record per CDR3 protein. The repertoire holds 400,000 to 650,000 distinct CDR3 sequences, with approximately 7.2% as singletons. Material: PBMCs from blood, obtained less than 30 months after vaccination. The receptors stem from a man in his fifties or sixties who received an inactivated influenza vaccine.

The chain employs TRBV5-4 and TRBJ2-2, with 7 bases aligning to TRBD1. The CDR3 covers 15 residues. Germline loops: CDR1 SGHNT, CDR2 YYREEE (reference sequence). V gave up 2 bases and J gave up 6 bases; unmatched junction bases: 7. This CDR3 reads CASSFSGQPPGELFF. The CDR3 DNA sequence: TGTGCCAGCAGCTTCTCGGGACAGCCCCCCGGGGAGCTGTTTTTT.

This clonotype came up a few times. The V and J genes are TRBV29-1 and TRBJ2-1, with D uncertain. The germline CDR1 and CDR2 sequences are SQVTM and ANQGSEA. This CDR3 is 14 amino acids long. V lost 4 bases to trimming and J lost 0 bases, with 10 bases between them. CDR3 nucleotide sequence: TGCAGCGTTGGCCGGATCAGCTCCTACAATGAGCAGTTCTTC. Translated: CSVGRISSYNEQFF.

This sequence joins TRBV5-6 and TRBJ2-1, with 8 bases aligning to TRBD2. The germline V gene encodes CDR1 SGHDT and CDR2 YYEEEE. V was pared by 2 bases and J by 4 bases, with 8 bases of the junction left unmatched. This CDR3 is 16 amino acids long. CDR3 region: CASSLDSGAYYNEQFF. Here the CDR3 DNA reads TGTGCCAGCAGCTTAGATAGCGGGGCATATTACAATGAGCAGTTCTTC.

This clonotype was observed a handful of times. This sequence joins TRBV5-1 and TRBJ2-7; TRBD1 matches at 8 bases. Germline V gene lookup returns CDR1 SGHRS and CDR2 YFSETQ. The CDR3 loop spans 14 amino acids. V trimming: 3 bases; J trimming: 6 bases; junction bases outside the gene matches: 8. DNA for the CDR3: TGCGCCAGCAGCTCGCACGGACAGGGAGGCGAGCAGTACTTC. This sequence encodes CASSSHGQGGEQYF.

The V call is TRBV18, the J call TRBJ2-3; possible D gene TRBD2, 6 bases. The germline V gene has CDR1 KGHSH and CDR2 LQKENI. With 3 bases removed from V and 4 bases from J, the gap between germline ends came to 17 bases. This CDR3 is 16 amino acids long. In nucleotides, the CDR3 is TGTGCCAGCTCACCGGTCGGAGGGTCCCCGGCAGATACGCAGTATTTT. This translates into CASSPVGGSPADTQYF.

The chain links TRBV10-3 to TRBJ2-5; 12 bases agree with TRBD2. V lost 6 bases and J lost 5; bases outside the gene matches: 10. The germline V gene has CDR1 ENHRY and CDR2 SYGVKD. The length of the CDR3 is 16 residues. The CDR3 here is CAIRRQLAGGDETQYF. The CDR3 DNA follows: TGTGCCATCAGACGTCAACTAGCGGGAGGCGACGAGACCCAGTACTTC.

This clonotype was counted at least ten times. The V gene is TRBV11-2, the J gene TRBJ2-1; weak D call: TRBD2 (6 bases). Trimming removed 1 base from V and 1 base from J, with 17 bases in between. This CDR3 contains 18 residues. From germline, CDR1 is SGHAT and CDR2 FQNNGV. The CDR3 nucleotides read TGTGCCAGCAGCTTAGGTCAAAGACTAGGTCTATCCTACAATGAGCAGTTCTTC. This sequence encodes CASSLGQRLGLSYNEQFF.

V is TRBV4-3 and J is TRBJ2-6; D remains ambiguous. The CDR3 covers 15 residues. In germline, CDR1 is LGHNA, CDR2 YSLEER. The ends were cut back, 1 base at V and 2 bases at J, with 6 bases in the middle. The CDR3 DNA sequence: TGCGCCAGCAGCCAAGCGGTAACTGGGGCCAACGTCCTGACTTTC. Protein sequence: CASSQAVTGANVLTF.

Many counts were recorded for this clonotype. For the CDR3, the DNA is TGTGCCAGCAGTGAAGGCAGGGTTAATTCACCCCTCCACTTT. Its translation: CASSEGRVNSPLHF. The chain employs TRBV25-1 and TRBJ1-6; D is possibly TRBD1 (5 bases). Trimming stripped 2 bases from V and 6 bases from J, with 8 bases between. Germline V gene data show CDR1 as MGHDK and CDR2 as SYGVNS. The CDR3 extends over 14 amino acids. The full variable domain, with the rest looked up from reference TRBV25-1 and TRBJ1-6, is EADIYQTPRYLVIGTGKKITLECSQTMGHDKMYWYQQDPGMELHLIHYSYGVNSTEKGDLSSESTVSRIRTEHFPLTLESARPSHTSQYLCASSEGRVNSPLHFGNGTRLTVT.

This clonotype was seen a handful of times. The chain is built from TRBV7-9 and TRBJ2-7; maybe TRBD2 (5 bases). Germline CDR1 SEHNR, CDR2 FQNEAQ (reference sequence). The CDR3 extends over 16 amino acids. V was shortened by 1 base and J by 2 bases, with 15 bases between the two germline ends. The CDR3 loop is CASSLVGRSGTYEQYF. The CDR3 region has the DNA TGTGCCAGCAGCTTAGTCGGTAGAAGCGGAACCTACGAGCAGTACTTC.

The V call is TRBV7-3, the J call TRBJ2-3; 8 nucleotides line up with TRBD2. Germline CDR1 is SGHTA and CDR2 is FQGTGA. The trim removed 5 bases at V and 3 bases at J, leaving 4 bases unmatched. The CDR3 has 14 amino acids. The CDR3 here is CASSPGLGTDTQYF. The DNA of the CDR3 is TGTGCCAGCAGCCCGGGACTAGGGACAGATACGCAGTATTTT. The complete variable domain, with remaining parts taken from reference TRBV7-3 and TRBJ2-3, reads GAGVSQTPSNKVTEKGKYVELRCDPISGHTALYWYRQSLGQGPEFLIYFQGTGAADDSGLPNDRFFAVRPEGSVSTLKIQRTERGDSAVYLCASSPGLGTDTQYFGPGTRLTVL.

The rearrangement links TRBV30 to TRBJ2-1, with D maybe TRBD2 (6 bases). Germline-derived CDR1 and CDR2 are GTSNPN and SVGIG (reference sequence). V was pared by 0 bases and J by 13 bases, with 13 bases between. This CDR3 has 12 amino acids. CDR3 protein: CAWSVGGIHQFF. The CDR3 nucleotides are TGTGCCTGGAGTGTTGGCGGGATTCATCAGTTCTTC.

The rearrangement joins TRBV7-2 to TRBJ1-1, with TRBD1 identical over 7 bases. The CDR3 runs to 16 residues. From germline, CDR1 is SGHTA and CDR2 FQGNSA. The ends lost 4 bases at V and 1 base at J; junction bases unmatched: 9. CDR3 nucleotides: TGTGCCAGCAGCTCGAGAACAGGGGAGGGGAACACTGAAGCTTTCTTT. It specifies CASSSRTGEGNTEAFF. The full variable domain, rest sourced from reference TRBV7-2 and TRBJ1-1, is GAGVSQSPSNKVTEKGKDVELRCDPISGHTALYWYRQSLGQGLEFLIYFQGNSAPDKSGLPSDRFSAERTGGSVSTLTIQRTQQEDSAVYLCASSSRTGEGNTEAFFGQGTRLTVV.

This clonotype was counted at least ten times. The chain is built from TRBV5-1 and TRBJ1-1; no reliable D call. Germline assignment: CDR1 SGHRS and CDR2 YFSETQ. Trimming left V 0 bases short and J 4 bases short, with 16 bases between. CDR3 length: 16 residues. This CDR3 is CASSLDIVPAGTEAFF. CDR3 DNA sequence: TGCGCCAGCAGCTTGGATATAGTCCCTGCGGGCACTGAAGCTTTCTTT.

This clonotype came up many times. V and J are TRBV7-2 and TRBJ2-2; either TRBD1 or TRBD2 may fit D (6 bases each). Germline V lookup: CDR1 SGHTA, CDR2 FQGNSA. The CDR3 runs 16 residues. Trimming took off 1 base at V and 6 bases at J, with 15 bases between the two ends. CDR3 DNA: TGTGCCAGCAGCTTAGATCCGGGGGCAGGGGCCGGGGAGCTGTTTTTT. Translated, it gives CASSLDPGAGAGELFF.

This clonotype was picked up many times. The chain couples TRBV5-1 to TRBJ2-7; 9 bases align to TRBD2. V gave up 2 bases and J gave up 5 bases; unmatched junction bases: 5. Germline V gene sequence: CDR1 SGHRS, CDR2 YFSETQ. The CDR3 length is 14 residues. This CDR3 reads CASSFSSGSDEQYF. The CDR3 DNA is TGCGCCAGCAGCTTTAGTAGCGGGAGTGACGAGCAGTACTTC.

This clonotype appeared a few times. The V gene is TRBV2, the J gene TRBJ2-6; 8 nucleotides agree with TRBD1. The CDR3 spans 17 residues. Trimming cost V 6 bases and J 2 bases; bases outside gene matches: 9. Germline V lookup: CDR1 SNHLY, CDR2 FYNNEI. The CDR3: CASSQDDRGAGANVLTF. CDR3 nucleotide sequence: TGTGCCAGCAGCCAAGACGACAGGGGTGCTGGGGCCAACGTCCTGACTTTC.

This clonotype was detected ten times or more. The chain employs TRBV29-1 and TRBJ2-5; tentative D call: TRBD2 (7 bases). Germline CDR1 and CDR2: SQVTM and ANQGSEA. CDR3 length: 14 residues. In nucleotides, the CDR3 is TGCAGTGCTTCTCTGGGGGGGGCGCAAGAGACCCAGTACTTC. Translation: CSASLGGAQETQYF.